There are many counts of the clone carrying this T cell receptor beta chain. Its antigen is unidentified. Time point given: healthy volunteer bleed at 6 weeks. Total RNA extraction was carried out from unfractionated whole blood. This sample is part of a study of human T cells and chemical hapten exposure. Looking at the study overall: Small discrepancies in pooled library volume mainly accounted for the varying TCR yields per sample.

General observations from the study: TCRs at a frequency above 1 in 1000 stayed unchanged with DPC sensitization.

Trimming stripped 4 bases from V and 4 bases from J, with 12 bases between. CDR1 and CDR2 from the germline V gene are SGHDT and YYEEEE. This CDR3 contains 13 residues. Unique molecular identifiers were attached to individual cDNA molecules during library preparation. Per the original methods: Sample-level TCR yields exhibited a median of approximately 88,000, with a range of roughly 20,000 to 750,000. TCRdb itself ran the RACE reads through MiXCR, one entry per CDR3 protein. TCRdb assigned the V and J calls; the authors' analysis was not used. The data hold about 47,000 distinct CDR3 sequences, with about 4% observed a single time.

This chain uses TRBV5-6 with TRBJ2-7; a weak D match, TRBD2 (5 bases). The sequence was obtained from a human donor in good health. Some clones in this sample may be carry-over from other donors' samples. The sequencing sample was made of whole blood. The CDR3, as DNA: TGTGCCAGCAGCGTGTCCGGGATATACGAGCAGTACTTC. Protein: CASSVSGIYEQYF.